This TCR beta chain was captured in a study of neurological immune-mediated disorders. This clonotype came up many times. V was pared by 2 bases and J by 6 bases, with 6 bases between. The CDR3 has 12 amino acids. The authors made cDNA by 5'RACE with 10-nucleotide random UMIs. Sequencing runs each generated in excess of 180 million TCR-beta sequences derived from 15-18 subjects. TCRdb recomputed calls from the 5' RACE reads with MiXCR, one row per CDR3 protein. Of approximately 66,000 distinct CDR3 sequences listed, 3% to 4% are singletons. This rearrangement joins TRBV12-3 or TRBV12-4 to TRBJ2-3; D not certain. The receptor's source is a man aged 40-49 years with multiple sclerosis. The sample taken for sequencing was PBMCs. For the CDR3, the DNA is TGTGCCAGCAGTTTACCTGGGGATACGCAGTATTTT. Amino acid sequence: CASSLPGDTQYF.